A selection of T cell receptor beta chains follows, all from one sample in a study of Graves' ophthalmopathy and Graves' hyperthyroidism. MiXCR, applied by TCRdb to the multiplex PCR reads, yields one record per CDR3 protein. This repertoire shows 150,000 or so distinct CDR3 sequences, approximately 38% found once; its top ten account for 5.8%. The sample consisted of peripheral blood. The receptors come from a woman aged 40 to 49 with Graves' ophthalmopathy. The CDR3 runs from the conserved cysteine through the conserved F or W. D genes are given only for firm matches. Size values are once, few and many counts, or a class for expanded clones, and some rows have none.

clone_size: few; d_call: .; j_call: TRBJ1-3; v_call: TRBV7-2; cdr3_nt: TGTGCCAGCAGCTTCACTGAATCTGGAAACACCATATATTTT; cdr3_aa: CASSFTESGNTIYF
clone_size: many; d_call: .; j_call: TRBJ1-1; v_call: TRBV30; cdr3_nt: TGTGCCTGGAGTGTTGACAGCCAGAACACTGAAGCTTTCTTT; cdr3_aa: CAWSVDSQNTEAFF
clone_size: .; d_call: .; j_call: TRBJ1-2; v_call: TRBV12-3/TRBV12-4; cdr3_nt: TGTGCCAGCAGCCACATACGAGGGGGTGGGTACTATGGCTACACCTTC; cdr3_aa: CASSHIRGGGYYGYTF
clone_size: many; d_call: TRBD1; j_call: TRBJ1-5; v_call: TRBV12-3/TRBV12-4; cdr3_nt: TGTGCCAGCCGAGACTTACGATCAGGGGGCGATCAGCCCCAGCATTTT; cdr3_aa: CASRDLRSGGDQPQHF
clone_size: many; d_call: .; j_call: TRBJ1-1; v_call: TRBV12-3/TRBV12-4; cdr3_nt: TGTGCCAGCAGTTTAAACAGGGCCACTGAAGCTTTCTTT; cdr3_aa: CASSLNRATEAFF
clone_size: many; d_call: TRBD1; j_call: TRBJ1-2; v_call: TRBV27; cdr3_nt: TGTGCCAGCAGTTCTAATCGACAGGGGGGTGGCTACACCTTC; cdr3_aa: CASSSNRQGGGYTF
clone_size: .; d_call: .; j_call: TRBJ1-1; v_call: TRBV6-2/TRBV6-3; cdr3_nt: TGTGCCAGCAGGGGCACTTCCCGAACGGGGTCCCCGAACACTGAAGCTTTCTTT; cdr3_aa: CASRGTSRTGSPNTEAFF
clone_size: once; d_call: .; j_call: TRBJ1-5; v_call: TRBV6-1; cdr3_nt: TGTGCCAGCCGGACCTTGGGACTTCTTTATCAGCCCCAGCATTTT; cdr3_aa: CASRTLGLLYQPQHF
clone_size: many; d_call: .; j_call: TRBJ2-7; v_call: TRBV30; cdr3_nt: TGTGCCTGGAGTGTACCCGGCACCTACGAGCAGTACTTC; cdr3_aa: CAWSVPGTYEQYF
clone_size: .; d_call: .; j_call: TRBJ1-5; v_call: TRBV12-3/TRBV12-4; cdr3_nt: TGTGCCAGCAGTCCTCCCGGGAAGCCCCAGCATTTT; cdr3_aa: CASSPPGKPQHF
clone_size: few; d_call: TRBD1; j_call: TRBJ2-7; v_call: TRBV28; cdr3_nt: TGTGCCTCCCAGACAGGGCCCCACGAGCAGTACTTC; cdr3_aa: CASQTGPHEQYF
clone_size: many; d_call: TRBD1; j_call: TRBJ1-5; v_call: TRBV6-1; cdr3_nt: TGTGCCAGCAGGAAGGGACAGGGGATCGGCCAGCCCCAGCATTTT; cdr3_aa: CASRKGQGIGQPQHF